Sequencing of this T cell receptor (beta chain) was carried out in a study of shared clonotypes between healthy human individuals. Study-level background: CD8 memory received one plate per donor, CD8 naive two, CD4 memory three and CD4 naive three.

Germline V gene lookup returns CDR1 SGHAT and CDR2 FQNNGV. This CDR3 contains 13 residues. The V end was cut by 5 bases, the J end by 8 bases, with 15 bases between. A note on this clone: The sample holds other DNA sequences that translate to the same CDR3.

Every donor, a Caucasian adult, lived in Nashville, Tennessee. Partitioning of CD4+ cells yielded a CD45RA+ naive subset and a CD45RA-negative memory subset. Deep-level assay runs were performed. Repertoires were generated with immunoSEQ multiplex PCR, while TCRdb's copy carries only in-frame clones and drops some. The repertoire holds about 2.4 million clones, over 85% seen once, with roughly 0.15% in the top ten. The sample consisted of naive CD4+ T cells sorted from blood. Subset: CD45RA+ positively selected. V is TRBV11-2 and J is TRBJ1-1; D is possibly TRBD1 (6 bases). The TCR sequence derives from a man younger than 35 in good health. Here the CDR3 reads CASSLILGTEAFF. CDR3 nucleotides: TGTGCCAGCAGCCTAATTCTCGGGACAGAAGCTTTCTTT.